The sequence of this T cell receptor beta chain was determined in a study of post-analysis software for immune sequencing data. Whole-study results and caveats: Higher frequency in patients than in controls was seen for about five TRBV segments, with TRBV5-6, TRBV5-1 and TRBV20-1 among them.

This clonotype has a handful of counts. As yet, its antigen is unknown. CDR1 and CDR2 from the germline V gene are SGHRS and YFSETQ. Trimming cost V 4 bases and J 2 bases, with 16 bases left between them. The CDR3 extends over 15 amino acids. Every TCR beta cDNA library bore unique molecular identifiers. TCRdb analysed the PCR reads with MiXCR anew, one entry per CDR3 protein. The repertoire holds about 430,000 distinct CDR3 sequences, 39% seen once, with around 8% in the top ten. Sequencing input: blood. V gene TRBV5-1 combines with J gene TRBJ2-7; maybe TRBD1 (6 bases). The TCR originated in a girl aged 2-9 years with multiple sclerosis. Here the CDR3 DNA reads TGCGCCAGCAGCGCAATCCCGGGACATCCCTACGAGCAGTACTTC. Its protein is CASSAIPGHPYEQYF.